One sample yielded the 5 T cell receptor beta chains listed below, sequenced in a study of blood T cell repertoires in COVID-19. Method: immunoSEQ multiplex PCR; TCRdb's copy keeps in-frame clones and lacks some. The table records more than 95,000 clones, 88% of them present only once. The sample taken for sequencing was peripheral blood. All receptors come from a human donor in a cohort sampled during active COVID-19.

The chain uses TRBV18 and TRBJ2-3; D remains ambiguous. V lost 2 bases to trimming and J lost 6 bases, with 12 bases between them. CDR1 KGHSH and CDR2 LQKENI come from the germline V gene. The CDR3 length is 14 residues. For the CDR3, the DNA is TGTGCCAGCTCACCAAGACCCCCCGGGGATACGCAGTATTTT. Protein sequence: CASSPRPPGDTQYF.

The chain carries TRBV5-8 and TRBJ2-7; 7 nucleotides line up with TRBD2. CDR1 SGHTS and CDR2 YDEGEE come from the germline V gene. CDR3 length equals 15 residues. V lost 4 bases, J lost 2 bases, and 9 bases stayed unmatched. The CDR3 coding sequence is TGTGCCAGCAGCCCAGGACTAGTCGGGGCCTACGAGCAGTACTTC. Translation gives CASSPGLVGAYEQYF.

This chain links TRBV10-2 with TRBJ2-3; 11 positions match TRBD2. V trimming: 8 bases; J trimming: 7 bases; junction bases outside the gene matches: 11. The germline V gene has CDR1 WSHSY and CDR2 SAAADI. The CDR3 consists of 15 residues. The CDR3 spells CASAYSSGRLNTQYF. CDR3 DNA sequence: TGCGCCAGCGCCTATTCTAGCGGGAGGCTAAATACGCAGTATTTT.

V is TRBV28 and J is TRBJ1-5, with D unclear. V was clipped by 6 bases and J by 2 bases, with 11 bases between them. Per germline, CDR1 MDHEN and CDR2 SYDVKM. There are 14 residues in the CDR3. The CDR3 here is CASREEAGNQPQHF. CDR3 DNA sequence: TGTGCCAGCAGGGAGGAAGCGGGCAATCAGCCCCAGCATTTT.

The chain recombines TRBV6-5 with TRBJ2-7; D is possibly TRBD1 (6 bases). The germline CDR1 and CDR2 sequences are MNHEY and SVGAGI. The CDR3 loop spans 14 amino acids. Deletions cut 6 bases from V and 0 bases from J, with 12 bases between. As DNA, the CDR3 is TGTGCCAGCAGCCGCGACAGGTTCTCCTACGAGCAGTACTTC. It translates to CASSRDRFSYEQYF.